Listed below are T cell receptor beta chains from one sample, sequenced in a study of CD8 T cells in Susac syndrome. TCRdb re-analysed the immunoSEQ multiplex PCR reads in MiXCR, keeping a single row per CDR3 protein. The sample yields just over 150,000 distinct CDR3 sequences, 94% seen once. The sequencing sample was made of CD8+ T cells from PBMCs. These receptors were collected from a human donor with multiple sclerosis. Each CDR3 is given without its conserved first and last residue.

j_call | v_call | cdr3_aa
TRBJ2-1 | TRBV29-1 | SVGGQNNEQF
TRBJ2-7 | TRBV4-1 | ASSQIGGDYEQY
TRBJ2-3 | TRBV25-1 | ASSAARNTQY
TRBJ2-3 | TRBV9 | ASSVERATTDTQY
TRBJ2-1 | TRBV29-1 | SVDEGLRHNEQF
TRBJ1-1 | TRBV29-1 | SFLAGANTEAF
TRBJ2-7 | TRBV7-8 | ASSPTWQGAVTEQY
TRBJ2-5 | TRBV30 | AWWGPGPPAGGRDQETQY
TRBJ2-1 | TRBV4-2 | ASSQDGSGGYNEQF
TRBJ2-7 | TRBV19 | ASSMGRLGPRSHQTYEQY
TRBJ2-5 | TRBV29-1 | SALTVDRVFRETQY
TRBJ1-2 | TRBV12-3/TRBV12-4 | ASSSPLPGYT
TRBJ1-1 | TRBV14 | ASSRTMNTEAF
TRBJ1-4 | TRBV7-9 | ASGAEGQGAGKLF
TRBJ1-1 | TRBV12-3/TRBV12-4 | ASRVGRGTEAF
TRBJ2-5 | TRBV6-2/TRBV6-3 | ASSYSWLAGTETQY
TRBJ2-5 | TRBV11-2 | ASSLKRGTAIQETQY
TRBJ2-1 | TRBV6-5 | ASSYRVSYNEQF
TRBJ1-2 | TRBV12-3/TRBV12-4 | ASSLWDGYGYT
TRBJ2-5 | TRBV30 | AWSTPSGAAPY
TRBJ2-2 | TRBV2 | ASSEGLANTGELF
TRBJ2-7 | TRBV25-1 | ASSVGTGDYEQY
TRBJ2-7 | TRBV3-1 | ATSKRLGPRRYEQY
TRBJ2-1 | TRBV20-1 | SASPPTRLGWEEQF
TRBJ2-1 | TRBV13 | ASSQGRVAYNEQF
TRBJ1-2 | TRBV9 | ASSVGERTVDGYT
TRBJ2-1 | TRBV5-1 | ASSLEAGWDDEQF
TRBJ1-1 | TRBV30 | AWTGTGFGTEAF
TRBJ2-1 | TRBV9 | ASSVVAVSYNEQF
TRBJ2-3 | TRBV2 | ASSERVVPQY
TRBJ1-1 | TRBV9 | ASSVGTGTNTEAF
TRBJ2-7 | TRBV29-1 | SVSPVGAYEQY
TRBJ2-7 | TRBV13 | ASSLGQSSYEQY
TRBJ2-7 | TRBV4-1 | ASSPREGAGEQY
TRBJ2-1 | TRBV7-8 | ASSLSGQEQF
TRBJ1-4 | TRBV7-9 | ASSSLRTLTKVKLF